Reported below is one TCR beta chain. Its specificity is unknown. This entry belongs to a study of cytomegalovirus exposure and HLA in healthy donors. Study observations and caveats: Three CMV-associated chains were confirmed in vitro to be specific for CMV antigens.

13 Jbeta primers and 60 Vbeta primers were used for the PCR. The table came from immunoSEQ multiplex PCR; TCRdb's copy has only in-frame clones and leaves some out. Here the sample spans approximately 220,000 clones, around 76% being singletons. Trimming left V 6 bases short and J 4 bases short, with 12 bases between. Germline V CDR1 and CDR2: MNHEY, SMNVEV (reference sequence). This CDR3 is 14 amino acids long. The TCR sequence derives from a man between 18 and 35 years old in good health and CMV-seronegative. The chain combines TRBV27 with TRBJ2-2; no reliable D call. The sample taken for sequencing was PBMCs. In DNA, the CDR3 is TGTGCCAGCAGGCCGGTCTCTGGCACCGGGGAGCTGTTTTTT. It yields the protein CASRPVSGTGELFF.